These 18 T cell receptor beta chains were all obtained from the same sample, sequenced in a study of OX40 agonist ivuxolimab in advanced cancers. The method was immunoSEQ multiplex PCR; TCRdb's version includes in-frame clones alone and lacks a portion of them. The sample has roughly 70,000 clones; roughly nine tenths are singletons. The input for sequencing was CD4+ or CD8+ T cells sorted from blood, taken in a trial of the OX40 agonist ivuxolimab. The receptors stem from an adult with an advanced solid tumor such as melanoma, head and neck, liver or kidney cancer.

This clone was recorded only once. One junction end disagrees with the germline gene, perhaps due to a read error. The chain has TRBV4-1 and TRBJ2-1; 10 positions agree with TRBD2. This CDR3 is 17 amino acids long. CDR1 and CDR2 (germline): MGHRA, YSYEKL. The DNA for the CDR3 is TGCGCCAGCAGCGAAGAACTCCGAGCGGGGGGGGTGGATGAGCAGTTCTTC. Its translation: CASSEELRAGGVDEQFF.

The chain combines TRBV29-1 with TRBJ2-3, with 11 bases aligning to TRBD2. Germline CDR1 and CDR2: SQVTM and ANQGSEA. The CDR3 spans 18 residues. J gave up 1 base and V 7 bases, and 16 bases lay outside the gene matches. CDR3 in amino acids: CSAAALTSGAGRTDTQYF. The CDR3 DNA is TGCAGCGCCGCGGCCCTGACTAGCGGGGCCGGACGCACAGATACGCAGTATTTT.

The J gene is TRBJ2-3, the V gene TRBV18; either TRBD1 or TRBD2 may supply D (5 bases each). There are 16 residues in the CDR3. Germline-derived CDR1 and CDR2 are KGHSH and LQKENI. Trimming shortened V by 2 bases and J by 0 bases, and 12 bases separated the two germline ends. Here the CDR3 DNA reads TGTGCCAGCTCACCATGGGGACCGACTAGCACAGATACGCAGTATTTT. The encoded protein is CASSPWGPTSTDTQYF.

The chain is built from TRBV27 and TRBJ1-1; D remains unclear. Germline V gene lookup returns CDR1 MNHEY and CDR2 SMNVEV (reference sequence). The CDR3 has 15 residues. V gave up 3 bases and J gave up 0 bases, with 11 bases separating them. The DNA of the CDR3 is TGTGCCAGCAGTTTTGGGCGGCCGATGAACACTGAAGCTTTCTTT. This sequence encodes CASSFGRPMNTEAFF.

This chain joins TRBV9 and TRBJ2-5; possibly TRBD1 for D (6 bases). Germline CDR1 and CDR2: SGDLS and YYNGEE. V shed 8 bases and J shed 4 bases, with 12 bases lying between them. The length of the CDR3 is 12 residues. This CDR3 is CARYRVSETQYF. DNA of the CDR3: TGTGCCAGGTACAGGGTGTCAGAGACCCAGTACTTC.

The CDR3 spells CASSEQGPSNQPQHF. The CDR3 DNA follows: TGTGCCAGCAGTGAACAAGGGCCGAGCAATCAGCCCCAGCATTTT. The chain combines TRBV6-1 with TRBJ1-5; no clear D gene. CDR3 length equals 15 residues. The germline V and J ends were trimmed by 2 bases and 1 base, with 9 bases remaining between them. Germline V gene lookup returns CDR1 MNHNS and CDR2 SASEGT.

This clone is a singleton in its sample. The genes are TRBV10-2 and TRBJ2-2; D is uncertain. The germline gives CDR1 WSHSY, CDR2 SAAADI. V was pared by 4 bases and J by 0 bases, with 9 bases between. The CDR3 sequence is 15 residues long. CDR3 sequence reads: CASSAVAPNTGELFF. As DNA, the CDR3 is TGCGCCAGCAGTGCGGTCGCGCCGAACACCGGGGAGCTGTTTTTT.

The gene calls are TRBV6-5 and TRBJ1-5; a weak D match, TRBD1 (6 bases). V lost 5 bases to trimming and J lost 1 base, with 12 bases between them. The CDR3 totals 15 residues. Germline V lookup: CDR1 MNHEY, CDR2 SVGAGI. The CDR3 coding sequence is TGTGCCAGCAGTCTACTAGGGGGAAGCAATCAGCCCCAGCATTTT. Protein sequence: CASSLLGGSNQPQHF.

The chain joins TRBV7-8 to TRBJ2-2; 14 nucleotides match TRBD2. Germline V gene lookup returns CDR1 SGHVS and CDR2 FQNEAQ. V lost 8 bases and J lost 2; bases outside the gene matches: 7. There are 17 residues in the CDR3. The CDR3 here is CASQGLAGGINTGELFF. DNA of the CDR3: TGTGCCAGCCAAGGACTAGCGGGAGGAATAAACACCGGGGAGCTGTTTTTT.

The chain has TRBV29-1 and TRBJ1-1; no clear D gene. CDR3 size: 13 residues. Germline CDR1 is SQVTM and CDR2 is ANQGSEA. V was shortened by 4 bases and J by 0 bases, with 9 bases between the two germline ends. The chain's CDR3 is CSVVSQLNTEAFF. In DNA, the CDR3 is TGCAGCGTTGTGTCACAGCTGAACACTGAAGCTTTCTTT.

The count of this clone is one. The genes are TRBV19 and TRBJ2-1; TRBD2 is a possible D gene (5 bases). This CDR3 comprises 14 residues. Deletions cut 4 bases from V and 8 bases from J, with 15 bases between. Germline V gives CDR1 LNHDA, CDR2 SQIVND (reference sequence). CDR3 amino acids: CASSNRGRSDEQFF. CDR3 nucleotides: TGTGCCAGTAGTAATCGCGGGCGGAGCGATGAGCAGTTCTTC. Based on the CDR3 plus reference TRBV19 and TRBJ2-1, the full variable domain is DGGITQSPKYLFRKEGQNVTLSCEQNLNHDAMYWYRQDPGQGLRLIYYSQIVNDFQKGDIAEGYSVSREKKESFPLTVTSAQKNPTAFYLCASSNRGRSDEQFFGPGTRLTVL.

The CDR3 coding sequence is TGCGCCAGCCGGGAGAGGGCAGTGTCGGATGAGCAGTTCTTC. It yields the protein CASRERAVSDEQFF. The chain recombines TRBV5-1 with TRBJ2-1; D may be TRBD2 (6 bases). Trimming removed 7 bases at V and 8 bases at J, with 19 bases between. CDR1 SGHRS and CDR2 YFSETQ come from the germline V gene. This CDR3 comprises 14 residues.

The V and J genes are TRBV6-1 and TRBJ2-4; tentative D call: TRBD1 (5 bases). Trimming stripped 10 bases from V and 8 bases from J, with 21 bases between. This CDR3 has 14 residues. Germline V CDR1 and CDR2: MNHNS, SASEGT. The CDR3 spells CATTISQGADIQYF. DNA of the CDR3: TGTGCCACTACGATTAGCCAAGGGGCGGACATTCAGTACTTC.

The chain has TRBV29-1 and TRBJ2-2; a possible D gene is TRBD2 (5 bases). The length of the CDR3 is 12 residues. Germline loops: CDR1 SQVTM, CDR2 ANQGSEA. The V end lost 7 bases, the J end lost 6 bases, and 12 bases lay between the germline ends. This CDR3 reads CSALHGAGELFF. CDR3 bases: TGCAGCGCCCTCCACGGGGCCGGGGAGCTGTTTTTT.

The chain links TRBV11-2 to TRBJ1-5; the D is unclear. V gave up 4 bases and J gave up 6 bases, with 10 bases separating them. This CDR3 region has 13 residues. Germline V lookup: CDR1 SGHAT, CDR2 FQNNGV. The CDR3 DNA is TGTGCCAGCAGCTGGGCGGAGGGTCAGCCCCAGCATTTT. This codes for CASSWAEGQPQHF.

The chain combines TRBV6-5 with TRBJ2-1; D gene uncertain. Trimming took off 2 bases at V and 3 bases at J, with 8 bases between the two ends. This CDR3 region has 14 residues. Germline V lookup: CDR1 MNHEY, CDR2 SVGAGI. The CDR3 sequence: CASSYAQHYNEQFF. DNA of the CDR3: TGTGCCAGCAGTTACGCACAGCACTACAATGAGCAGTTCTTC.

The chain recombines TRBV2 with TRBJ1-4; D gene unclear. V lost 1 base to trimming and J lost 7 bases, with 13 bases between them. The germline gives CDR1 SNHLY, CDR2 FYNNEI. The CDR3 sequence is 15 residues long. The CDR3 coding sequence is TGTGCCAGCAGTGAAGTGAGGAGCGGTATTGAAAAACTGTTTTTT. This codes for CASSEVRSGIEKLFF. Combining the CDR3 with reference TRBV2 and TRBJ1-4 gives the whole variable domain EPEVTQTPSHQVTQMGQEVILRCVPISNHLYFYWYRQILGQKVEFLVSFYNNEISEKSEIFDDQFSVERPDGSNFTLKIRSTKLEDSAMYFCASSEVRSGIEKLFFGSGTQLSVL.

V is TRBV7-2 and J is TRBJ2-1, with 11 bases fitting TRBD2. The ends lost 3 bases at V and 4 bases at J; junction bases unmatched: 5. Germline CDR1 is SGHTA and CDR2 is FQGNSA. CDR3 length equals 16 residues. The CDR3 sequence: CASSLAGTSGYNEQFF. The CDR3 DNA reads TGTGCCAGCAGCTTGGCCGGGACTAGCGGATACAATGAGCAGTTCTTC.